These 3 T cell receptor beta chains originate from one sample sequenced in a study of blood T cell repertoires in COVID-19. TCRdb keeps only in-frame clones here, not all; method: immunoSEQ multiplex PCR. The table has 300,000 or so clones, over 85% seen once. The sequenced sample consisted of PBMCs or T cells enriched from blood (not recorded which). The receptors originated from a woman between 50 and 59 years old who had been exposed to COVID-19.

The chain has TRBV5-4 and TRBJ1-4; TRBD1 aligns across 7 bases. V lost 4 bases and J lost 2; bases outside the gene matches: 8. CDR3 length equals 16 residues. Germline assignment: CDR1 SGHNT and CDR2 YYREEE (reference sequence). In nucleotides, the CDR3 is TGTGCCAGCAGCCCCAACACAGGGGCGACTAATGAAAAACTGTTTTTT. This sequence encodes CASSPNTGATNEKLFF.

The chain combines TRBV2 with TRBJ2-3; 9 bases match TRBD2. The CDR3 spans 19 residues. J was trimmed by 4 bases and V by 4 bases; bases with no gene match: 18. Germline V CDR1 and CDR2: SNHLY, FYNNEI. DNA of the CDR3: TGTGCCAGCAGTGCGGGGGCTACTAGCGGGCACTTTAAGGCAGATACGCAGTATTTT. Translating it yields CASSAGATSGHFKADTQYF.

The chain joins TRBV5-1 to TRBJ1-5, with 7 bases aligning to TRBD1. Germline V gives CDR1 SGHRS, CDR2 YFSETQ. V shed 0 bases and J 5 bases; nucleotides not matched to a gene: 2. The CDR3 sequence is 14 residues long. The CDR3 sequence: CASSLGGGDQPQHF. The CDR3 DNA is TGCGCCAGCAGCTTGGGAGGGGGCGATCAGCCCCAGCATTTT.